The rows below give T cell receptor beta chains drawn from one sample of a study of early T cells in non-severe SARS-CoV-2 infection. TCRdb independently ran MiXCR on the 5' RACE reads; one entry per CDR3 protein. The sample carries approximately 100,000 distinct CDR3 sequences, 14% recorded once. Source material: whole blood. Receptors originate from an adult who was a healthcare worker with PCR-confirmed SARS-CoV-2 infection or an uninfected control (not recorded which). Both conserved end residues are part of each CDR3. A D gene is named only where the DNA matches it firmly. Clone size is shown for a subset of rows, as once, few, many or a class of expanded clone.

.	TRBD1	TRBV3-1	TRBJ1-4	TGTGCCAGCAGCCAAGCTGACAGGGGAAGAGAAAAACTGTTTTTT	CASSQADRGREKLFF
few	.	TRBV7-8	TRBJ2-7	TGTGCCAGCAGCTTATCCAGCCACTATTACGAGCAGTACTTC	CASSLSSHYYEQYF
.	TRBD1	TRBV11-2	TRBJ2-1	TGTGCCAGCAGCTTAGTGACAGGGTCGAATGAGCAGTTCTTC	CASSLVTGSNEQFF
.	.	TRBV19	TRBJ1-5	TGTGCCAGTAGTATGGGAGACAGAAATCAGCCCCAGCATTTT	CASSMGDRNQPQHF
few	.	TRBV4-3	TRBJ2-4	TGCGCCAGCAGCCAAGATCTCTATCCAACTCAAACGCAGGGAAAAAACATTCAGTACTTC	CASSQDLYPTQTQGKNIQYF
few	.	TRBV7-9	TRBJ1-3	TGTGCCAGCACCCCCAGGGTCGCTGGAAACACCATATATTTT	CASTPRVAGNTIYF
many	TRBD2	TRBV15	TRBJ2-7	TGTGCCACCAGCAGAGCTAAACTAGCGGGGGGCCACTTCTCCTACGAGCAGTACTTC	CATSRAKLAGGHFSYEQYF
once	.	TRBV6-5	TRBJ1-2	TGTGCCAGCAGTCCCTATGGGGGTGTCTATGGCTACACCTTC	CASSPYGGVYGYTF
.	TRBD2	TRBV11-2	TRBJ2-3	TGTGCCAGCAGCCATTGGGGGACTAGCAAAAGCACAGATACGCAGTATTTT	CASSHWGTSKSTDTQYF
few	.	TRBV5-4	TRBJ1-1	TGTGCCAGCAGCCCCGGGGGAGGAGGGTACACTGAAGCTTTCTTT	CASSPGGGGYTEAFF
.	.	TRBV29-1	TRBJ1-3	TGCAGCGCTTCAAATCAGGGAAGCGGAAACACCATATATTTT	CSASNQGSGNTIYF
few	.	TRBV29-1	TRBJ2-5	TGCAGCGTTGGTGCCAGATCCCAAGAGACCCAGTACTTC	CSVGARSQETQYF
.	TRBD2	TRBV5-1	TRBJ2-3	TGCGCCAGCAGCTCGGGACTAGCCGGCACAGATACGCAGTATTTT	CASSSGLAGTDTQYF
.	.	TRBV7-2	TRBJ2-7	TGTGCCAGCAGCCAGACAGGCTACGAGCAGTACTTC	CASSQTGYEQYF
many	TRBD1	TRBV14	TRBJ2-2	TGTGCCAGCAGCCCACCGGGACAGGGGGTCACCGGGGAGCTGTTTTTT	CASSPPGQGVTGELFF
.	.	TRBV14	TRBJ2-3	TGTGCCAGCAGCACGCTAGAGAGCTCAGATACGCAGTATTTT	CASSTLESSDTQYF
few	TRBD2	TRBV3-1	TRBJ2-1	TGTGCCAGCAGCCAAGAAGTAGGGGCTAGCGGGGGAGAGGAGCAGTTCTTC	CASSQEVGASGGEEQFF
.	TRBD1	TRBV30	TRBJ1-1	TGTGCCTGGAGACAGGGGGTACACACTGAAGCTTTCTTT	CAWRQGVHTEAFF
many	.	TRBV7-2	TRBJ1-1	TGTGCCAGCAGCTTATGTTGGGGGGACACTGAAGCTTTCTTT	CASSLCWGDTEAFF
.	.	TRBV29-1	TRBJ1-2	TGCAGCGTTTCAGAACCTTTCGTAGTGAACTATGGCTACACCTTC	CSVSEPFVVNYGYTF
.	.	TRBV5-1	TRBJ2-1	TGCGCCAGCAGCTGGAACAGGGTTGAGCAGTTCTTC	CASSWNRVEQFF
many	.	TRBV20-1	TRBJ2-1	TGCAGTGCTCAAGACCCCCGGACGAGCTCCTACAATGAGCAGTTCTTC	CSAQDPRTSSYNEQFF
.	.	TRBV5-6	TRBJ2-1	TGTGCCAGCAGCTTGCCTTGCCGCGAGCAGTTCTTC	CASSLPCREQFF
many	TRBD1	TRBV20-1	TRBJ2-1	TGCAGTGCTGGACCTCCGGACAGGGGGCAGTTCTTC	CSAGPPDRGQFF
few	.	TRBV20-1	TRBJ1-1	TGCAGTGCTAGTCGCCAGGGAAACACTGAAGCTTTCTTT	CSASRQGNTEAFF
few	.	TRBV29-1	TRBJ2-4	TGCAGCGTGGCCATTTTAGTTGGCTCGGGAAACATTCAGTACTTC	CSVAILVGSGNIQYF
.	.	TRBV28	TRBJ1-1	TGTGCCAGCAGTTTCTACGGCGCTTTGAACACTGAAGCTTTCTTT	CASSFYGALNTEAFF
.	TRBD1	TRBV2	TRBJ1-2	TGTGCCACCCTCCGGGACAGGGGCTATGGCTACACCTTC	CATLRDRGYGYTF
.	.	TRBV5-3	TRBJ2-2	TGTGCCAGAAGCTTTAGCGGAGGGACCGGGGAGCTGTTTTTT	CARSFSGGTGELFF
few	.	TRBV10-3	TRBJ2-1	TGTGCCATCAGTGGCGCCATTGCAATGGATGAGCAGTTCTTC	CAISGAIAMDEQFF
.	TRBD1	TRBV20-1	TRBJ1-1	TGCAGTGCCCCCAACCCGACAGGGATCGCTGAAGCTTTCTTT	CSAPNPTGIAEAFF
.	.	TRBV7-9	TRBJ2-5	TGTGCCAGCAGCTTACTCACAGGAGAGACCCAGTACTTC	CASSLLTGETQYF
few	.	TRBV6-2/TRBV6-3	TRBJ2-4	TGTGCCAGCAGTTACGACAGGCTAGCCAAAAACATTCAGTACTTC	CASSYDRLAKNIQYF
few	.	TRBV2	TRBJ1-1	TGTGCCAGCAAGTTGACGGGGAACACTGAAGCTTTCTTT	CASKLTGNTEAFF
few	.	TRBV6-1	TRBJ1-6	TGTGCCAGCAGTGAATTCGCCTTACCATCCCTCCACTTT	CASSEFALPSLHF
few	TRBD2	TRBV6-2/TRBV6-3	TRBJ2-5	TGTGCCAGCAGTTACCCCAGCGGGGGCGCCCAAGAGACCCAGTACTTC	CASSYPSGGAQETQYF
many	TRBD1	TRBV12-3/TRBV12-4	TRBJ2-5	TGTGCCAGCAGCCCCGGGACAGTGGAGACCCAGTACTTC	CASSPGTVETQYF
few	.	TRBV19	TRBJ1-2	TGTGCCAGTAGTGCCCTCAGGGGCTACACCTTC	CASSALRGYTF
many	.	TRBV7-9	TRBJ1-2	TGTGCCAGCAGCGAAGGGGCCCGGTACTATGGCTACACCTTC	CASSEGARYYGYTF
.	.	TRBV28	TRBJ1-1	TGTGCCAGCAGCAACCCCCTGCAGCTGAACACTGAAGCTTTCTTT	CASSNPLQLNTEAFF
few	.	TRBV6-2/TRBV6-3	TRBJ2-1	TGTGCCAGCAGGCACGGCGGACAGGGAGGGAATGAGCAGTTCTTC	CASRHGGQGGNEQFF
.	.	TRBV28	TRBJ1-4	TGTGCCAGCACCCCCCCCAAAGGGCGTGAAAAACTGTTTTTT	CASTPPKGREKLFF
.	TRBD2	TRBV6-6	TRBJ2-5	TGTGCCAGCAGAATAGCGGGTCAAGAGACCCAGTACTTC	CASRIAGQETQYF
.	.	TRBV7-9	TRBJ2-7	TGTGCCAGCAAGGGGGGCAACGAGCAGTACTTC	CASKGGNEQYF
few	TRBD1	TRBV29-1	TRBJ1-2	TGCAGCGTTCGGACAGGGCCCCTTTATGGCTACACCTTC	CSVRTGPLYGYTF